This entry describes one T cell receptor (beta chain). Its specific antigen is unknown. No base quality information exists; no much larger clone differs at one position. This sample is drawn from a study of T cell repertoires in cytomegalovirus infection (dated by TCRdb to about 2019). Context from the whole study: The peptide stimulations were aimed at well-studied HLA-B-restricted epitopes as well as recently identified HLA-C-restricted CMV epitopes, whose presentation resists viral immunomodulation. Because public TCR beta signatures pointed to carriage of CMV infection together with the matching HLA type, the HLA type of each donor mattered for the analysis. Results and caveats for the whole study, not just this receptor: The ex vivo response was dominated by HLA-C-restricted CMV-specific TCR beta clonotypes, which also provided the single most frequent clonotype in two of eight donors. In both this cohort and an independent cohort of more than 350 donors, the cumulative frequency of public TCR beta family members distinguished carriers of CMV infection plus the relevant HLA type.

Taken from the germline V gene, the CDR1 and CDR2 loops are SGHTA and FQGNSA. The CDR3 has 17 amino acids, counting the end cysteine and phenylalanine. Of the read, only the CDR3 DNA is kept; its 51 bases are in frame from base 1. V gives up 1 base and J gives up 3 bases, and the segment between their germline ends measures 15 bases. For sequencing, an Illumina HiSeq 1500 was employed. TCRdb redid the processing of the public reads, applying fastp at Q25 and MiXCR, and retained in-frame beta chains. All rows with the same CDR3 protein become a single entry with the most common DNA and genes. The sample yields about 570,000 distinct CDR3 sequences; over 35% were counted once. Jointly, the top ten make up around 48% of the sample. What the treatment or condition label conveys for this sample: in vitro stimulation with specific CMV peptide epitopes to enrich CMV-specific T cells.

The TCR comes from a human donor in good health (CMV status not recorded). Some clones in this sample may be carry-over from other donors' samples. Here the sequenced sample was cultured PBMCs, taken from culture after CMV antigen stimulation. Recombination linked TRBV7-2 to TRBJ2-2; the D segment cannot be called with confidence. CDR3 region: CASSLGIYVGDTGELFF. At the DNA level, the sequence is TGTGCCAGCAGCTTAGGAATTTATGTAGGAGACACCGGGGAGCTGTTTTTT.